Sequencing of this T cell receptor (beta chain) was carried out in a study of T cell clones after liver transplantation. About the research overall: Tolerance: complete withdrawal held at least one year, liver enzymes staying within twice normal.

The CDR3 is made up of 14 amino acids. CDR1 and CDR2 from the germline V gene are SGHVS and FQNEAQ. Some clones are missing from TCRdb's copy, which holds only in-frame ones; the method was immunoSEQ multiplex PCR. The sample consists of under 150,000 clones, 90% of them appearing once. J is TRBJ2-2 and V is TRBV7-8; TRBD2 might be the D (6 bases). Sequenced here: CD4+ T cells from blood, sampled 12 months after liver transplant. This sequence was found in a human patient who received a liver transplant. Some T cells may be transferred from the graft donor. For the CDR3, the DNA is TGTGCTAAAGCTGAAACCGGGGGTACCGGGGAGCTGTTTTTT. Protein sequence: CAKAETGGTGELFF.